Following are 4 T cell receptor beta chains from one sample sequenced in a study of control samples from healthy donors and cancer patients. The protocol was immunoSEQ multiplex PCR, while the TCRdb copy is restricted to in-frame clones and leaves out a portion. The sample carries 180,000 or so clones, 93% recorded once. Sequencing input: blood. The source of these receptors is an older woman in good health.

The V gene is TRBV14, the J gene TRBJ2-3; TRBD1 matches 9 bases. J lost 3 bases, V lost 5 bases, and 6 bases had no gene match. The CDR3 runs to 15 residues. CDR1 SGHDN and CDR2 FVKESK come from the germline V gene. The CDR3 loop reads CASSFNRGQTDTQYF. Here the CDR3 DNA reads TGTGCCAGCAGCTTCAACAGGGGGCAGACAGATACGCAGTATTTT.

This clone turned up a few times. The J gene is TRBJ2-4, the V gene TRBV7-2; TRBD2 agrees at 12 bases. With V trimmed by 6 bases and J by 0 bases, 6 bases remained unmatched. This CDR3 is built from 17 residues. CDR1 is SGHTA and CDR2 is FQGNSA in the germline V gene. The CDR3 DNA reads as TGTGCCAGCAGTCCGAGGACTAGCGGGATAGCCAAAAACATTCAGTACTTC. Protein product: CASSPRTSGIAKNIQYF.

The J gene is TRBJ1-1, the V gene TRBV7-2; 8 nucleotides agree with TRBD1. Germline V CDR1 and CDR2: SGHTA, FQGNSA. Trimming at V came to 5 bases and at J to 4 bases, leaving 3 bases not matched to a gene. The CDR3 runs to 13 residues. The CDR3 nucleotides are TGTGCCAGCAGCCTAGGACAGGGCACTGAAGCTTTCTTT. Translation: CASSLGQGTEAFF.

This chain connects TRBV2 to TRBJ1-1; D is unclear. Trimming took off 1 base at V and 5 bases at J, with 8 bases between the two ends. The CDR3 spans 13 residues. CDR1 is SNHLY, CDR2 FYNNEI, per germline. CDR3 loop: CASSEVKETEAFF. CDR3 bases: TGTGCCAGCAGTGAAGTGAAGGAGACTGAAGCTTTCTTT.